This T cell receptor beta chain was recovered during a study of blood T cell repertoires in COVID-19. Only in-frame clones appear in the TCRdb table, and some are missing; sequencing was by immunoSEQ multiplex PCR. The sample contains roughly 200,000 clones, more than 80% of which appear only once. In regard to this clone: Distinct nucleotide sequences in the sample also encode this CDR3.

Trimming cost V 2 bases and J 4 bases, with 9 bases left between them. The CDR3 runs 13 residues. Germline V gene data show CDR1 as MNHEY and CDR2 as SMNVEV (reference sequence). The chain uses TRBV27 and TRBJ2-7; perhaps TRBD1 as D (7 bases). This TCR was recovered from a man between 45 and 60 years old with acute or convalescent COVID-19. Sequenced material: peripheral blood. The CDR3 region is CASSLAGGYEQYF. Here the CDR3 DNA reads TGTGCCAGCAGTTTAGCAGGGGGGTACGAGCAGTACTTC.